The rows below give T cell receptor beta chains drawn from one sample of a study of T-cell reconstitution after alpha-beta-depleted transplantation in children. TCRdb reanalysed the PCR reads using MiXCR and keeps one entry per CDR3 protein. The top ten clones hold around 0.96% of a sample with around 680,000 distinct CDR3 sequences, 16% of them seen once. Specimen: PBMCs from the stem cell graft donor, collected from the stem cell graft. Receptors originate from a human donor who donated a stem cell graft to a child with acute myeloid leukemia. CDR3s include the opening cysteine and the closing phenylalanine or tryptophan. A D gene is named only where the DNA matches it firmly. Clone sizes are given selectively: once, few, many, or a class where the clone is expanded.

d_call j_call cdr3_length clone_size v_call cdr3_nt cdr3_aa
NA TRBJ2-3 16 NA TRBV5-1 TGCGCCAGCAGCTTGGCTCGGGTCTCTAGCACAGATACGCAGTATTTT CASSLARVSSTDTQYF
NA TRBJ2-5 15 few TRBV6-5 TGTGCCAGCAGTTACTCGACGAGGCCCCAAGAGACCCAGTACTTC CASSYSTRPQETQYF
TRBD1 TRBJ1-6 16 once TRBV20-1 TGCAGTGCTAGAGAGCCGGGGCAGGGGGCACATTCACCCCTCCACTTT CSAREPGQGAHSPLHF
TRBD2 TRBJ2-5 14 many TRBV12-3/TRBV12-4 TGTGCCAGCAGTAGTCGGACGGGAGGGGAGACCCAGTACTTC CASSSRTGGETQYF
TRBD2 TRBJ2-5 16 many TRBV6-5 TGTGCCAGCAGTAGACCTAGCGGGGGGTTTCACGAGACCCAGTACTTC CASSRPSGGFHETQYF
TRBD1 TRBJ1-5 14 many TRBV20-1 TGCAGTGCTAGATCAGGGACAGGGAGTCAGCCCCAGCATTTT CSARSGTGSQPQHF
NA TRBJ1-1 14 NA TRBV5-1 TGCGCCAGCAAGGAGAGCCCCGACTTCACTGAAGCTTTCTTT CASKESPDFTEAFF
NA TRBJ1-1 13 few TRBV7-9 TGTGCCAGCAGCCTCACAGGGATTGCGGAAGCTTTCTTT CASSLTGIAEAFF
NA TRBJ2-7 15 few TRBV12-3/TRBV12-4 TGTGCCAGCAGTTCGTCGACAGGGAGGCCCTACGAGCAGTACTTC CASSSSTGRPYEQYF
TRBD1 TRBJ2-7 18 few TRBV6-5 TGTGCCAGCAGTAGCCGGCCGGGACAGGGCCTACCGTCCTACGAGCAGTACTTC CASSSRPGQGLPSYEQYF
NA TRBJ2-5 13 many TRBV12-3/TRBV12-4 TGTGCCAGCAGTCGTACCTGGTTGGAGACCCAGTACTTC CASSRTWLETQYF
TRBD1 TRBJ2-7 15 NA TRBV27 TGTGCCAGCAGTTTGTTCAGCACAGGGGACTACGAGCAGTACTTC CASSLFSTGDYEQYF
NA TRBJ2-3 13 many TRBV7-2 TGTGCCAGCAGCCCCTCGGCGGGGGATACGCAGTATTTT CASSPSAGDTQYF
TRBD1 TRBJ2-2 15 once TRBV12-3/TRBV12-4 TGTGCCAGCAGCTGGGGACAGCTGAACACCGGGGAGCTGTTTTTT CASSWGQLNTGELFF
NA TRBJ2-5 18 NA TRBV3-1 TGTGCCATCAGCCCAAACCCGATCGACAGGCCTAGGGGAGAGACCCAGTACTTC CAISPNPIDRPRGETQYF